Many counts were recorded for the clone carrying this T cell receptor beta chain. The antigen remains undetermined. The sample belongs to a study of T cells in Graves' hyperthyroidism and ophthalmopathy. Broader study findings: Ophthalmopathy was separated from stable hyperthyroidism by a 13 V-J model. Most thyroid clonotypes with frequency above 0.001 were detected in blood.

Each ophthalmopathy patient scored at least 3 on the Clinical Activity Score and at least 4 on NOSPECS grade, with duration under 3 months. Investigators excluded patients with uncontrolled infection, other autoimmune disease, pregnancy or lactation. Germline CDR1 KGHDR, CDR2 SFDVKD. This CDR3 is built from 14 residues. Trimming at V came to 3 bases and at J to 6 bases, leaving 6 bases not matched to a gene. Amplification targeted TCR beta CDR3 regions from RNA transcripts. In the first-round RT-PCR of the TCR CDR3, the HTBI primer set was used. Each CDR3 protein gets one entry after TCRdb re-called the multiplex PCR reads with MiXCR. The sample lists around 600,000 distinct CDR3 sequences; 12% to 15% were seen once.

The chain employs TRBV24-1 and TRBJ2-7, with 8 bases fitting TRBD1. The sample taken for sequencing was blood. The TCR sequence derives from a woman aged 18-30 years with Graves' ophthalmopathy. The CDR3 is CATSDVTGAGEQYF. CDR3 nucleotide sequence: TGTGCCACCAGTGATGTGACAGGGGCAGGCGAGCAGTACTTC.